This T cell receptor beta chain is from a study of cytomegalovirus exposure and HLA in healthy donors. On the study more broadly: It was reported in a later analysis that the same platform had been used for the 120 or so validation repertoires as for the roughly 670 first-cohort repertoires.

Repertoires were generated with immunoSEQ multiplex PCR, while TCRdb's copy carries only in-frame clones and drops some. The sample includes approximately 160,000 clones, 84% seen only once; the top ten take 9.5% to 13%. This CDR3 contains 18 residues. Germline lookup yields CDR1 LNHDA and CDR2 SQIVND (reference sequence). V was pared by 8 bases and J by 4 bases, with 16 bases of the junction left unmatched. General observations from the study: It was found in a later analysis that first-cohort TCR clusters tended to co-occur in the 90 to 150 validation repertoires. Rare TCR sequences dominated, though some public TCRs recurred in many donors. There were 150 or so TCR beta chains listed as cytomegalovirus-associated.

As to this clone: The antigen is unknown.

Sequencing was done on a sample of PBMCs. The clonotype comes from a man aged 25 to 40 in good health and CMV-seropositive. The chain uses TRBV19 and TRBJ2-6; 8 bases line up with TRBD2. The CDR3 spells CASVPTPGGFSGANVLTF. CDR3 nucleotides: TGTGCCAGTGTACCGACTCCGGGAGGGTTTTCCGGGGCCAACGTCCTGACTTTC.